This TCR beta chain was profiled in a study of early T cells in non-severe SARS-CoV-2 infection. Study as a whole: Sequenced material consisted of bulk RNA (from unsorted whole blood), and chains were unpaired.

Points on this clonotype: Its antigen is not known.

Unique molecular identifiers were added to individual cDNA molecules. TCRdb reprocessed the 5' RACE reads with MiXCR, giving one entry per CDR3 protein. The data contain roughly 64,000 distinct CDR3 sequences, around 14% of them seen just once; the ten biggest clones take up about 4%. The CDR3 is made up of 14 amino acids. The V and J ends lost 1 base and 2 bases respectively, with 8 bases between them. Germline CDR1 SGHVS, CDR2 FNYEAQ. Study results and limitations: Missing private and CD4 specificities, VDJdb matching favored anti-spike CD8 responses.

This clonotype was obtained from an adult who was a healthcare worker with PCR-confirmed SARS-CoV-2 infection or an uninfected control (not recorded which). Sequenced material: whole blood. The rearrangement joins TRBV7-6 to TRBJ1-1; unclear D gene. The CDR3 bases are TGTGCCAGCAGCTTAGTCTCAGGAAACACTGAAGCTTTCTTT. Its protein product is CASSLVSGNTEAFF.